This T cell receptor beta chain originates from a study of T cells expressing NK-cell markers. Overall study context: Each TCR beta repertoire originated in sorted T cells that were CD3+CD56+NKG2C+, CD3+CD56+NKG2C- or CD3+CD56-NKG2C+.

TCRdb re-called the 5' RACE reads, yielding one record per CDR3 amino acid sequence without DNA. The sample includes 500,000 to 600,000 distinct CDR3 sequences. The CDR3 is 15 residues long. Germline V lookup: CDR1 SGHTA, CDR2 FQGNSA. The chain carries TRBV7-2 and TRBJ2-5; the TRBD1 assignment by TCRdb is unverifiable without DNA. Sequencing was done on a sample of blood T cells: a sorted CD56 or NKG2C T cell subset, CD4+ or CD8+ T cells, or bulk PBMC T cells (not recorded which). This receptor was obtained from a man aged 18 to 30 in good health. CDR3 region: CASSLSGMGGETQYF. Full variable domain (rest looked up from reference TRBV7-2 and TRBJ2-5): GAGVSQSPSNKVTEKGKDVELRCDPISGHTALYWYRQSLGQGLEFLIYFQGNSAPDKSGLPSDRFSAERTGGSVSTLTIQRTQQEDSAVYLCASSLSGMGGETQYFGPGTRLLVL.